The text below deals with one TCR beta chain. Which antigen it targets is not known. The data were obtained in a study of cytomegalovirus exposure and HLA in healthy donors (dated by TCRdb to the late 2010s). A note on the overall study: In an earlier analysis of roughly 590 of the donors, approximately 300 Gb of sequence data and about 110 million unique TCR beta sequences from 150 million to 200 million T cells were reported. Roughly 310 gigabases of sequencing data and tens of millions of unique TCR sequences were included in an early release covering several hundred HLA-typed donors. The genetic ancestry cluster associated with self-reported Caucasian donors included around four fifths of the roughly 400 genotyped donors. The study aimed to test whether signatures of past pathogen exposure could be identified by cataloging public T cell receptors. Using immunosequencing, the study profiled T cell repertoires from fewer than 850 subjects and related those repertoires to cytomegalovirus serostatus. In addition to the first cohort of roughly 670 subjects, a separate validation cohort of 120 different subjects was used. To predict cytomegalovirus infection status, the study combined high-throughput TCR immunosequencing, statistical association of individual TCRs with disease status, and machine learning. To study patterns of TCR occurrence, a later analysis re-analyzed previously published TCR beta repertoires from around 660 donors and added high-resolution HLA genotyping. In the later analysis, no new phenotypic data were used to find candidate immune exposures; instead, reliance was placed on TCR beta sequences and their occurrence across donors. To decide whether each TCR beta V gene segment behaved as functional or pseudogenic, an earlier analysis of fewer than 750 of the donors relied on high-throughput TCR beta sequencing. Alongside the repertoire data, information on donor age, sex, ethnicity and CMV serostatus was compiled. Genome-wide SNP genotypes for about 65% of the roughly 670 donors were used in a later genetic analysis, which treated that subset as a discovery cohort. Every discovery cohort repertoire had been produced on one sequencing platform. Both class I and class II loci were covered by HLA typing, at four-digit resolution. Typing coverage differed by locus: A, B, C, DRB1 and DQB1 were typed in roughly 620-630 donors, DQA1 in about 500, DPA1 in 600 to 610, and DPB1 in just under 490. Four to six DR-DQ haplotypes were handled as single units for association and clustering, since linkage in the cohort was strong. Across some 400 genotyped donors of the cohort, an average of about 220,000 unique TCR beta nucleotide sequences per donor were sequenced, and approximately 17% of those sequences were non-productive.

Summary of the overall study and its limitations: A later analysis found that HLA-associated TCR beta chains were more clonally expanded and had lower generation probabilities than equally common non-associated chains. Some IMGT-functional V segments, including TRBV6-2 and TRBV6-3, could not be distinguished by the 87-base-pair reads and were therefore excluded. In this cohort, only TCR beta chains were sequenced, and detectable features were limited by the absence of alpha or paired-chain data. The presence/absence analyses assumed that sequencing depth was roughly uniform across donors, and that assumption may not be true. A further reported finding was that TCR beta sequences accurately predicted the HLA-A and HLA-B alleles for most subjects in the first cohort. In a later analysis, TCR association rates were found to vary across HLA loci, with the most associated TCRs seen for DRB1 alleles and the fewest for HLA-C alleles. In a later genetic analysis, a missense DCLRE1C variant was associated with V-gene and J-gene trimming of TCR beta chains, and the association was replicated in an independent cohort. Broadly in line with IMGT annotations, most TCR beta V segments showed up in productive rearrangements about 90% or about 30% of the time in an earlier analysis of 587 of the donors. A cluster of highly shared sequence variants was judged likely to represent a technical artifact of the sequencing pipeline. A few of the identified cytomegalovirus-associated TCR beta chains were confirmed in vitro to be specific for cytomegalovirus antigens. According to a later analysis, most CMV-associated TCR beta chains appeared to be HLA-restricted, and the HLA associations seemed to be driven largely by CMV exposure. CMV serostatus was the only immune exposure information available for the cohort. Strong co-occurrence of HLA alleles, especially DR and DQ, made assigning TCR associations to individual alleles difficult. Because HLA typing was missing for some donors at each locus, association tests included only the typed subset. A later analysis reported that several top co-occurrence clusters appeared linked to parvovirus B19, influenza, CMV and Epstein-Barr virus. The authors suggested that the approach could potentially be extended to other disease states and immunological phenotypes. Over 15 rarely observed V segments, including chromosome 9 orphons, were excluded from the earlier analysis of several hundred of the donors because counts were too low. According to a later genetic analysis, donors in an Asian-associated ancestry cluster had fewer N-insertions in productive TCRs than the approximately 650-donor mean. Most TCR sequences were observed very rarely across donors, whereas some public TCRs were present in many individuals. Correlated functional status among segregating V segments might reflect linkage disequilibrium, but an unknown experimental factor could not be ruled out. A later analysis associated 16,951 TCR beta sequences with specific HLA alleles at a false discovery rate of 0.05. A total of fewer than 200 TCR beta chains were listed by the study as associated with cytomegalovirus. Cytomegalovirus status was reported to be diagnosed by the classifier with high specificity and sensitivity in both the original and validation cohorts.

The cohort was made up of 666 healthy bone marrow donors. All cohort members were sampled while nominally healthy, although unrecorded immune exposures were likely present. The donor tested CMV seronegative, placing the donor among the 350 or so seronegative members of the cohort. A peripheral blood sample was collected from each donor, and TCR beta sequencing was performed on peripheral blood mononuclear cells. The Qiagen DNeasy Blood Extraction Kit was used to extract genomic DNA from the blood cell samples. The library relied on the immunoSEQ multiplex PCR assay. For the multiplex PCR, a mixture combining 60 forward primers for TCR Vbeta segments and 13 reverse primers for TCR Jbeta segments was used. The CDR3 region of rearranged TCR beta genes was amplified from genomic DNA by a multiplex PCR assay. The Illumina HiSeq System was used to sequence the amplified TCR beta libraries as 87-base-pair reads. The study's processing was this. In a later analysis, approximately 74 million unique TCR beta chains were counted across the 500 to 700 repertoires, and around 10 million of these chains were shared by at least two donors. A nearest-neighbor algorithm error-corrected the raw reads and collapsed the reads into unique sequences, merging closely related sequences to remove PCR and sequencing errors. To assign V, D and J gene segments, CDR3 sequences were aligned to IMGT reference sequences. Each retained sequence needed at least a six-nucleotide match to both a V gene segment and a J gene segment. Rearrangements were called productive when the CDR3 lacked stop codons and stayed in frame with V and J; all others were non-productive. Following IMGT convention, CDR3 was defined as the stretch from the second conserved V-encoded cysteine to the conserved J-encoded phenylalanine. Sequences without an unambiguous match to a single V gene segment were excluded from the earlier analysis of several hundred of the donors. An earlier analysis of some 500 of the donors classified V segments as functional when productive rearrangements were above 56.7% and as segregating when the standard deviation between donors was above 5%. A statistical classification framework was built for diagnosing cytomegalovirus status from the catalog of TCR beta chain sequences. A later analysis assigned V and J genes by comparing TCR nucleotide sequences with IMGT/GENE-DB human TR gene sequences. The TCRdist pipeline was used in a later analysis to assign CDR3 sequences and most-parsimonious VDJ recombination scenarios. A later analysis defined each TCR beta chain by its CDR3 amino acid sequence plus V-gene family, and excluded reads lacking a unique V-gene family. To address suspected cross-contamination and a sequencing artifact, a later analysis removed around 590 highly shared, low-generation-probability nucleotide sequences. For each public chain, a later analysis derived a clonal expansion index from normalized ranks of inferred template counts within each repertoire. Generation probabilities in a later analysis came from a VDJ recombination model fitted to out-of-frame rearrangements, and those results were checked against IGoR. In a later analysis, hypergeometric tests were used to score TCR-TCR, TCR-HLA and TCR-CMV co-occurrence, with a repertoire-size bias correction applied to TCR pairs. To estimate false discovery rates, a later analysis permuted the HLA or CMV assignments 20 times. A later analysis grouped co-occurring TCRs with DBSCAN, adding TCRdist sequence similarity when clustering within HLA-allele-positive subsets. Repertoires with fewer than 30,000 or more than 120,000 public chains were left out of co-occurrence clustering, as were about five repertoires with anomalous nucleotide sharing. TCRdb limited this immuneACCESS table to in-frame rearrangements with V and J called. A share of clones is missing; checked studies link under half to unresolved V genes, and the rest is unexplained. The DNA gave D and trimming, while V, J and clone size come from that table. The table kept for this sample lists over 100,000 clones. The leading ten clones occupy roughly 1.7% of the sample.

Trimming costs V 5 bases and J 0 bases, and their ends lie 20 bases apart. CDR1 is given as SNHLY and CDR2 as FYNNEI, both from the germline V gene. Inclusive of the bounding cysteine and phenylalanine, the CDR3 is 18 residues long. Here the CDR3 DNA is all that survives: 54 bases in frame from base 1. The receptor comes from a man between 18 and 29 years old in good health and CMV-seronegative. The V gene is TRBV2 and the J gene is TRBJ2-4; the D gene is perhaps TRBD1, from 7 matching bases. The source material was PBMCs. The CDR3 region: CASSLPRGDSLAKNIQYF. The DNA sequence reads TGTGCCAGCAGTTTACCCAGGGGGGACTCTCTAGCCAAAAACATTCAGTACTTC.